The 12 T cell receptor beta chains listed next were all sequenced from one sample in a study of T cell responses to AZD1222 COVID-19 vaccine. The repertoire was sequenced with immunoSEQ multiplex PCR; TCRdb's copy has only in-frame clones and lacks some. Seen here are under 200,000 clones, 92% observed once, and the top ten hold approximately 1.2%. The specimen comprised peripheral blood, sampled 28 days after the second AZD1222 dose. These receptors originate from an adult who received the AZD1222 COVID-19 vaccine.

The chain has TRBV24-1 and TRBJ2-7; 8 nucleotides align to TRBD1. V dropped 5 bases and J dropped 6; count of bases not matched to a gene: 14. The germline V gene has CDR1 KGHDR and CDR2 SFDVKD. The CDR3 is 16 residues long. In DNA, the CDR3 is TGTGCCACCAGTGCTTCCACCGGGACAGGAGGACTCGAGCAGTACTTC. Translating gives CATSASTGTGGLEQYF.

This chain connects TRBV7-9 to TRBJ2-7; D possibly corresponds to TRBD2 (5 bases). Germline V CDR1 and CDR2: SEHNR, FQNEAQ (reference sequence). V lost 4 bases, J lost 4 bases, and 8 bases lay in between. The CDR3 extends over 12 amino acids. DNA of the CDR3: TGTGCCAGCAGCTCCGGGATTTACGAGCAGTACTTC. This translates into CASSSGIYEQYF.

The chain has TRBV29-1 and TRBJ1-2; 7 bases fit TRBD1. The CDR3 is 16 amino acids. The ends lost 3 bases at V and 3 bases at J; junction bases unmatched: 13. Looked up from germline, CDR1 is SQVTM and CDR2 is ANQGSEA. The CDR3 sequence: CSVEGTSGQTYYGYTF. CDR3 in DNA: TGCAGCGTTGAGGGGACCTCGGGACAGACTTACTATGGCTACACCTTC.

This clone was counted once. The chain carries TRBV5-4 and TRBJ1-3, with TRBD1 matching 7 bases. Germline-derived CDR1 and CDR2 are SGHNT and YYREEE (reference sequence). With 4 bases clipped from V and 3 bases from J, the junction kept 13 bases outside the gene matches. CDR3 size: 17 residues. CDR3 in DNA: TGTGCCAGCAGCCCCTGGGACAGCGCTTCCCTTGGAAACACCATATATTTT. Its protein product is CASSPWDSASLGNTIYF.

This chain joins TRBV30 and TRBJ1-1; D ambiguous. Between the trimmed V and J ends, which lost 4 bases and 0 bases, there was a span of 9 bases. The CDR3 is made up of 13 amino acids. The germline V gene encodes CDR1 GTSNPN and CDR2 SVGIG (reference sequence). In nucleotides, the CDR3 is TGTGCCTGGAAGGGCCTTGTGAACACTGAAGCTTTCTTT. It is translated as CAWKGLVNTEAFF.

The chain recombines TRBV5-1 with TRBJ1-4; 10 bases map to TRBD1. The CDR3 contains 18 residues. The V gene end was trimmed by 4 bases and the J gene end by 0 bases; junction bases not matched to a gene: 9. Germline V lookup: CDR1 SGHRS, CDR2 YFSETQ. CDR3 coding DNA: TGCGCCAGCAGCAAAGGACAGGGGGGACCTGCAACTAATGAAAAACTGTTTTTT. Its translation is CASSKGQGGPATNEKLFF.

CDR3 DNA sequence: TGTGCCAGCAGCCTTTGGGCCGGGAGGGTCACCAATGAGCAGTTCTTC. Amino acids: CASSLWAGRVTNEQFF. This chain links TRBV3-1 (or the pseudogene TRBV3-2) with TRBJ2-1; TRBD2 aligns across 8 bases. Germline CDR1 reads LGHDT; CDR2 reads YNNKEL (reference sequence). Germline trimming cut 4 bases from V and 6 bases from J; bases unmatched to any gene: 11. The CDR3 consists of 16 residues.

The V gene is TRBV6-6, the J gene TRBJ2-1, with 11 bases that match TRBD2. After removal of 2 bases from V and 6 bases from J, the junction contained 6 bases not matched to a gene. Germline V gene data show CDR1 as MNHNY and CDR2 as SVGAGI (reference sequence). The CDR3 sequence is 16 residues long. The chain's CDR3 is CASSYVGLAGSNEQFF. As DNA, the CDR3 is TGTGCCAGCAGTTACGTAGGACTAGCGGGCTCCAATGAGCAGTTCTTC.

The chain links TRBV3-1 (or the pseudogene TRBV3-2) to TRBJ1-1, with 7 bases fitting TRBD1. CDR3 size: 13 residues. From germline, CDR1 is LGHDT and CDR2 YNNKEL (reference sequence). Trimming took 4 bases from V and 5 from J; bases not matched to a gene: 4. The CDR3 coding sequence is TGTGCCAGCAGCCTCACAGGGGAAACTGAAGCTTTCTTT. Translation: CASSLTGETEAFF.

Here the CDR3 DNA reads TGTGCCAGCAGCTCAGGGGACTCCTATAATTCACCCCTCCACTTT. Amino acids: CASSSGDSYNSPLHF. The chain links TRBV6-5 to TRBJ1-6, with a possible D match to TRBD1 (6 bases). The V gene lost 6 bases and the J gene lost 0 bases, with 9 bases spanning the gap. The germline V gene encodes CDR1 MNHEY and CDR2 SVGAGI. CDR3 length: 15 residues.

V gene TRBV2 combines with J gene TRBJ2-5, with 12 bases fitting TRBD2. V dropped 4 bases and J dropped 1; count of bases not matched to a gene: 7. The CDR3 covers 17 residues. Germline assignment: CDR1 SNHLY and CDR2 FYNNEI. The CDR3 region has the DNA TGTGCCAGCAGTGGGACTAGCGGGAAGGCCCGCCAAGAGACCCAGTACTTC. Translated: CASSGTSGKARQETQYF.

CDR3 sequence (DNA): TGTGCCAGCAGCGCGGGACCCCCCAGGGATCAGTATTTT. Translating it yields CASSAGPPRDQYF. The V call is TRBV7-2, the J call TRBJ2-3; D may be TRBD2 (6 bases). The germline V and J ends were trimmed by 5 bases and 12 bases, with 18 bases remaining between them. This CDR3 contains 13 residues. CDR1 and CDR2 from the germline V gene are SGHTA and FQGNSA.